Shown below are 27 T cell receptor beta chains from a single sample sequenced in a study of cytomegalovirus exposure and HLA in healthy donors (dated by TCRdb to 2017 to 2019). Libraries were constructed by the immunoSEQ multiplex PCR assay. The multiplex PCR relied on a mix of 60 forward primers for TCR Vbeta segments and 13 reverse primers for TCR Jbeta segments. Here the immuneACCESS table is served through TCRdb, limited to in-frame sequences with V and J called. Missing clones are a known gap in these copies; in checked studies unresolved V genes cover under half, and the rest lacks a known reason. Here the sample has about 120,000 clones; over 65% occur a single time. The ten largest make up around 3% of the sample. Sequencing used PBMCs. All receptors derive from a woman between 40 and 55 years old in good health and CMV-seropositive.

V gene TRBV5-1 combines with J gene TRBJ1-3; D is uncertain. The length of the CDR3 is 13 residues. Trimming shortened V by 4 bases and J by 8 bases, and 13 bases separated the two germline ends. Per germline, CDR1 SGHRS and CDR2 YFSETQ. The CDR3: CASSPEMRDTIYF. The CDR3 nucleotides are TGCGCCAGCAGCCCCGAGATGAGGGACACCATATATTTT.

The V gene is TRBV14, the J gene TRBJ2-5; no clear D gene. The end of the DNA is better explained by TRBJ2-7, so the J call may be wrong. There are 11 residues in the CDR3. From germline, CDR1 is SGHDN and CDR2 FVKESK. The CDR3 DNA reads TGTGCCAGCAGCCAGGAGAACGAGCAGTACTTC. Translation gives CASSQENEQYF.

This clone is categorized as medium-sized. The chain employs TRBV6-1 and TRBJ2-3; D may be TRBD2 (6 bases). Looked up from germline, CDR1 is MNHNS and CDR2 is SASEGT. The V end was cut by 2 bases, the J end by 4 bases, with 13 bases between. The CDR3 has 15 residues. The CDR3 DNA sequence: TGTGCCAGCAGTGAACTGGGGAGGAGCGCAGATACGCAGTATTTT. The encoded protein is CASSELGRSADTQYF.

Of note for this clone: At one boundary the junction diverges from the germline segment, which might be a read error. The chain couples TRBV5-6 to TRBJ2-7; TRBD1 agrees at 9 bases. The CDR3 spans 14 residues. Germline loops: CDR1 SGHDT, CDR2 YYEEEE. For the CDR3, the DNA is TGTGCCAGCGCGAGGACAGGGGCCTCCTTCGAGCAGTACTTC. Its translation: CASARTGASFEQYF.

Only one count was recorded for this clone. This chain links TRBV1 with TRBJ2-3; TRBD2 reflects the table's D call only, with no check against the DNA. TRBV1 is a known pseudogene. There are 15 residues in the CDR3. This CDR3 is CTSSQPGLGADTQYF. CDR3 coding DNA: TGCACCAGCAGCCAGCCGGGACTAGGCGCCGATACGCAGTATTTT.

Only one count was recorded for this clone. V is TRBV30 and J is TRBJ2-5; D not certain. The CDR3 totals 12 residues. V was cut by 6 bases and J by 2 bases, with 10 bases left in between. Germline loops: CDR1 GTSNPN, CDR2 SVGIG (reference sequence). CDR3 nucleotides: TGTGCCTGCACAGAGCAACAAGAGACCCAGTACTTC. Its translation is CACTEQQETQYF.

The chain has TRBV4-2 and TRBJ2-2; TRBD1 agrees at 7 bases. V was pared by 4 bases and J by 4 bases, with 15 bases of the junction left unmatched. Germline V CDR1 and CDR2: LGHNA, YNFKEQ. The CDR3 is 18 amino acids. The CDR3 loop is CASSPGPLTGVGTGELFF. CDR3 nucleotide sequence: TGTGCCAGCAGCCCTGGGCCCCTAACAGGGGTCGGCACCGGGGAGCTGTTTTTT.

The chain carries TRBV11-2 and TRBJ2-7; 12 bases map to TRBD2. From germline, CDR1 is SGHAT and CDR2 FQNNGV. The trim removed 5 bases at V and 3 bases at J, leaving 8 bases unmatched. The CDR3 length is 16 residues. The CDR3 region has the DNA TGTGCCAGCAGCCCGTCTCTAGCGGGGGGGAACTACGAGCAGTACTTC. This translates into CASSPSLAGGNYEQYF. Full variable domain (outside the CDR3, taken from reference TRBV11-2 and TRBJ2-7): EAGVAQSPRYKIIEKRQSVAFWCNPISGHATLYWYQQILGQGPKLLIQFQNNGVVDDSQLPKDRFSAERLKGVDSTLKIQPAKLEDSAVYLCASSPSLAGGNYEQYFGPGTRLTVT.

This clone was seen just once. V is TRBV4-2 and J is TRBJ2-1; 9 bases align to TRBD2. Germline-derived CDR1 and CDR2 are LGHNA and YNFKEQ. With V trimmed by 0 bases and J by 9 bases, 12 bases remained unmatched. The CDR3 totals 17 residues. This CDR3 is CASSQEGLAGDHGEQFF. As DNA, the CDR3 is TGTGCCAGCAGCCAAGAGGGTTTAGCGGGGGATCACGGTGAGCAGTTCTTC.

This clone was found a few times. The CDR3 sequence: CASSQRGAVSSYNEQFF. The CDR3 coding sequence is TGTGCCAGCAGCCAAAGAGGAGCGGTGAGCTCCTACAATGAGCAGTTCTTC. The V gene is TRBV11-2, the J gene TRBJ2-1; the D gene is possibly TRBD2 (5 bases). The CDR3 is made up of 17 amino acids. The V end lost 5 bases, the J end lost 0 bases, and 17 bases lay between the germline ends. The germline V gene has CDR1 SGHAT and CDR2 FQNNGV.

The chain recombines TRBV2 with TRBJ2-7; TRBD1 matches at 10 bases. The CDR3 is 16 residues long. The germline V gene encodes CDR1 SNHLY and CDR2 FYNNEI. J was trimmed by 4 bases and V by 4 bases; bases with no gene match: 10. CDR3 in amino acids: CASSGRGDRGRYEQYF. DNA of the CDR3: TGTGCCAGCAGTGGCCGGGGGGACAGGGGCCGATACGAGCAGTACTTC. The whole variable domain, remainder taken from reference TRBV2 and TRBJ2-7, is EPEVTQTPSHQVTQMGQEVILRCVPISNHLYFYWYRQILGQKVEFLVSFYNNEISEKSEIFDDQFSVERPDGSNFTLKIRSTKLEDSAMYFCASSGRGDRGRYEQYFGPGTRLTVT.

V and J are TRBV7-3 and TRBJ2-2; a possible D gene is TRBD1 (6 bases). Trimming removed 3 bases from V and 1 base from J, with 12 bases in between. The CDR3 has 16 amino acids. The germline V gene has CDR1 SGHTA and CDR2 FQGTGA. CDR3 DNA: TGTGCCAGCAGCTTGAGCACGGACAGGAACACCGGGGAGCTGTTTTTT. Translation gives CASSLSTDRNTGELFF.

This chain uses TRBV7-9 with TRBJ1-1, with D maybe TRBD1 (6 bases). The germline V gene encodes CDR1 SEHNR and CDR2 FQNEAQ (reference sequence). The V and J ends lost 1 base and 1 base respectively, with 19 bases between them. This CDR3 has 18 residues. The CDR3 spells CASSLGPLLGGRNTEAFF. CDR3 in DNA: TGTGCCAGCAGCTTAGGACCCCTCCTAGGGGGAAGGAACACTGAAGCTTTCTTT.

This clone appeared a few times. The V and J genes are TRBV19 and TRBJ2-3; 8 positions agree with TRBD2. CDR1 LNHDA and CDR2 SQIVND come from the germline V gene (reference sequence). The junction had 12 bases not matched to a gene; V was cut back by 8 bases and J by 2 bases. The CDR3 extends over 16 amino acids. CDR3: CASGSIAGSSTDTQYF. Here the CDR3 DNA reads TGTGCCAGTGGATCTATAGCGGGGTCTTCCACAGATACGCAGTATTTT.

This chain links TRBV5-6 with TRBJ2-3, with a weak D call TRBD2 (5 bases). The CDR3 sequence is 15 residues long. Deletions cut 0 bases from V and 1 base from J, with 9 bases between. Germline V lookup: CDR1 SGHDT, CDR2 YYEEEE. The CDR3 nucleotides are TGTGCCAGCAGCTTGGATCTCGGGGGCACAGATACGCAGTATTTT. Amino acid sequence: CASSLDLGGTDTQYF.

This clone was recorded many times. The rearrangement joins TRBV27 to TRBJ2-3; the D gene is possibly TRBD1 (5 bases). Per the germline V gene, CDR1 is MNHEY and CDR2 is SMNVEV (reference sequence). This CDR3 spans 15 amino acids. V lost 1 base and J lost 1, with 9 bases in between. DNA of the CDR3: TGTGCCAGCAGTTTATTGGGCAGGGGCACAGATACGCAGTATTTT. Its protein is CASSLLGRGTDTQYF.

V is TRBV9 and J is TRBJ1-2, with a weak D call TRBD1 (6 bases). Germline V gene sequence: CDR1 SGDLS, CDR2 YYNGEE. V dropped 0 bases and J dropped 3 bases, with 9 bases sitting between them. The CDR3 covers 14 residues. The CDR3 DNA reads as TGTGCCAGCAGCGTAGGGGAGGGGGACTATGGCTACACCTTC. As protein: CASSVGEGDYGYTF. Supplemented by reference TRBV9 and TRBJ1-2, the full variable domain reads DSGVTQTPKHLITATGQRVTLRCSPRSGDLSVYWYQQSLDQGLQFLIQYYNGEERAKGNILERFSAQQFPDLHSELNLSSLELGDSALYFCASSVGEGDYGYTFGSGTRLTVV.

V gene TRBV6-5 combines with J gene TRBJ1-4, with D unclear. Trimming cost V 5 bases and J 6 bases, with 13 bases left between them. Germline assignment: CDR1 MNHEY and CDR2 SVGAGI. CDR3 length equals 14 residues. The CDR3, as DNA: TGTGCCAGCAGTCCCCGTGACGGGGATGAAAAACTGTTTTTT. It yields the protein CASSPRDGDEKLFF.

The rearrangement uses TRBV5-1 and TRBJ2-3; 11 nucleotides line up with TRBD2. The CDR3 totals 15 residues. Germline V gene data show CDR1 as SGHRS and CDR2 as YFSETQ. The V gene end was trimmed by 4 bases and the J gene end by 4 bases; junction bases not matched to a gene: 5. CDR3 amino acids: CASSTLAGASDTQYF. CDR3 bases: TGCGCCAGCAGCACACTAGCGGGAGCTTCAGATACGCAGTATTTT. The full variable domain, rest sourced from reference TRBV5-1 and TRBJ2-3, is KAGVTQTPRYLIKTRGQQVTLSCSPISGHRSVSWYQQTPGQGLQFLFEYFSETQRNKGNFPGRFSGRQFSNSRSEMNVSTLELGDSALYLCASSTLAGASDTQYFGPGTRLTVL.

This clone has a handful of counts. This rearrangement joins TRBV5-1 to TRBJ1-1, with TRBD1 matching 8 bases. CDR1 and CDR2 (germline): SGHRS, YFSETQ. V trimming: 4 bases; J trimming: 4 bases; junction bases outside the gene matches: 9. The CDR3 is 15 amino acids. CDR3 bases: TGCGCCAGCAGCGTACAGGGGGGTGGGAGCACTGAAGCTTTCTTT. Residues: CASSVQGGGSTEAFF.

A single count supports this clone. This sequence joins TRBV19 and TRBJ2-7; 8 nucleotides line up with TRBD1. CDR1 and CDR2 (germline): LNHDA, SQIVND (reference sequence). V gave up 6 bases and J gave up 5 bases; unmatched junction bases: 3. CDR3 length equals 12 residues. The CDR3 DNA reads TGTGCCAGTAGCTACAGGGGGGACGAGCAGTACTTC. Its protein product is CASSYRGDEQYF.

The chain is built from TRBV7-3 and TRBJ2-7; D unresolved. Germline V gives CDR1 SGHTA, CDR2 FQGTGA. This CDR3 contains 12 residues. Trimming shortened V by 0 bases and J by 4 bases, and 4 bases separated the two germline ends. The CDR3 region has the DNA TGTGCCAGCAGCTTAACCCATTACGAGCAGTACTTC. This sequence encodes CASSLTHYEQYF.

The count of this clone is one. The CDR3 sequence: CASSLGGGTEAFF. For the CDR3, the DNA is TGTGCCAGCAGCTTAGGGGGAGGCACTGAAGCTTTCTTT. This chain joins TRBV7-9 and TRBJ1-1; D gene uncertain. The CDR3 contains 13 residues. The V and J ends lost 1 base and 4 bases respectively, with 7 bases between them. The germline V gene encodes CDR1 SEHNR and CDR2 FQNEAQ (reference sequence).

The J gene is TRBJ2-1, the V gene TRBV15; D is uncertain. Trimming left V 1 base short and J 0 bases short, with 10 bases between. This CDR3 has 16 amino acids. CDR1 is LNHNV and CDR2 is YYDKDF in the germline V gene (reference sequence). CDR3 in amino acids: CATSRGLLSSYNEQFF. DNA of the CDR3: TGTGCCACCAGCAGAGGACTCCTGAGCTCCTACAATGAGCAGTTCTTC.

This chain joins TRBV5-6 and TRBJ2-1; 9 bases map to TRBD2. Germline trimming cut 4 bases from V and 7 bases from J; bases unmatched to any gene: 6. Germline-derived CDR1 and CDR2 are SGHDT and YYEEEE. The CDR3 runs to 14 residues. The CDR3 loop reads CASSQREVDNEQFF. CDR3 nucleotide sequence: TGTGCCAGCAGCCAGCGGGAGGTAGATAATGAGCAGTTCTTC.

The chain links TRBV19 to TRBJ1-5, with D unresolved. Trimming shortened V by 7 bases and J by 7 bases, and 11 bases separated the two germline ends. Germline assignment: CDR1 LNHDA and CDR2 SQIVND (reference sequence). The CDR3 has 12 amino acids. CDR3 amino acids: CASTKDLQPQHF. In DNA, the CDR3 is TGTGCCAGTACAAAGGACTTACAGCCCCAGCATTTT.

The rearrangement joins TRBV7-8 to TRBJ2-1; D is undetermined. The germline V and J ends were trimmed by 1 base and 10 bases, with 14 bases remaining between them. The CDR3 consists of 14 residues. Germline assignment: CDR1 SGHVS and CDR2 FQNEAQ. CDR3 in amino acids: CASSLVGRFVEQFF. CDR3 DNA sequence: TGTGCCAGCAGCTTAGTCGGTAGATTTGTGGAGCAGTTCTTC.